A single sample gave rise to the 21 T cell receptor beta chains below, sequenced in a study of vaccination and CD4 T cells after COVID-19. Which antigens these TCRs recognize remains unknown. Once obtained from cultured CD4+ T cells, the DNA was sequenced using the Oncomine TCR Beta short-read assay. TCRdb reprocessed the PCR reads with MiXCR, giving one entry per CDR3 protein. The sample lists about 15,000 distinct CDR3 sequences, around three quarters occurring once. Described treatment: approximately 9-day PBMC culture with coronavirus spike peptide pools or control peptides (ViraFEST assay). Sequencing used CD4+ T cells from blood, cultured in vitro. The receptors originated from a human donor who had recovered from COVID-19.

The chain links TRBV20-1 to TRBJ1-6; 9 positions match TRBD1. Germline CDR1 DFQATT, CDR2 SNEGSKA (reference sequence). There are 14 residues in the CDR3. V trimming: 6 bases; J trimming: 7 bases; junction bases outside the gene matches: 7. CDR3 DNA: TGCAGTGCCCAAGGGACAGGGCCAAATTCACCCCTCCACTTT. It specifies CSAQGTGPNSPLHF.

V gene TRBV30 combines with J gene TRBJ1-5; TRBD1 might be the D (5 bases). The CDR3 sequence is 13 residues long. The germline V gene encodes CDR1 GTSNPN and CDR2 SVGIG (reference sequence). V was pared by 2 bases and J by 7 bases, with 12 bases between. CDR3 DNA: TGTGCCTGGAGTAAAGGGACCCGACAGCCCCAGCATTTT. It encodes CAWSKGTRQPQHF.

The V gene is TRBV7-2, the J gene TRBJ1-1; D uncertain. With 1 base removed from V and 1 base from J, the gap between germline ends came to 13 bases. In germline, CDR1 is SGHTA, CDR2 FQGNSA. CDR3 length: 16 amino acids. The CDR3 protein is CASSLEGGRSNTEAFF. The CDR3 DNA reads TGTGCCAGCAGCTTAGAGGGCGGAAGATCGAACACTGAAGCTTTCTTT.

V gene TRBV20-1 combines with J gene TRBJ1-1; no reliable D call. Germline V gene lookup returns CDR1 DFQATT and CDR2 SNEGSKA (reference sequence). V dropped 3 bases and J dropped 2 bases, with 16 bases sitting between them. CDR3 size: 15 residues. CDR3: CSARAPGRANTEAFF. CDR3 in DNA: TGCAGTGCTAGGGCCCCGGGAAGGGCTAACACTGAAGCTTTCTTT.

The chain's CDR3 is CASSPHNSPLHF. DNA for the CDR3: TGTGCCAGCAGCCCCCATAATTCACCCCTCCACTTT. This chain connects TRBV7-8 to TRBJ1-6, with D unresolved. The CDR3 spans 12 residues. The germline V gene encodes CDR1 SGHVS and CDR2 FQNEAQ. Trimming took off 5 bases at V and 5 bases at J, with 4 bases between the two ends. Full variable domain (remainder filled in from reference TRBV7-8 and TRBJ1-6): GAGVSQSPRYKVAKRGQDVALRCDPISGHVSLFWYQQALGQGPEFLTYFQNEAQLDKSGLPSDRFFAERPEGSVSTLKIQRTQQEDSAVYLCASSPHNSPLHFGNGTRLTVT.

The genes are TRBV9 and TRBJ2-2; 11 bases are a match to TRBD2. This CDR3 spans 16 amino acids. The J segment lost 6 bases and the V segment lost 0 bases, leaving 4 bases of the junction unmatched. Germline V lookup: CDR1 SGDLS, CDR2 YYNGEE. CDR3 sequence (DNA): TGTGCCAGCAGCGTAGTTAGCGGGAGGGCCTCCGGGGAGCTGTTTTTT. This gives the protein CASSVVSGRASGELFF.

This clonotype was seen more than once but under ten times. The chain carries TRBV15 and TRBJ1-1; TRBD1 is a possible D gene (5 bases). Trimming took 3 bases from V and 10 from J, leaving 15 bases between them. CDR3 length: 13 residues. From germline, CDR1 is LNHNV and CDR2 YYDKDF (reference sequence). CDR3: CATSSKGPGGAFF. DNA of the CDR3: TGTGCCACCAGCAGTAAGGGGCCGGGAGGAGCTTTCTTT.

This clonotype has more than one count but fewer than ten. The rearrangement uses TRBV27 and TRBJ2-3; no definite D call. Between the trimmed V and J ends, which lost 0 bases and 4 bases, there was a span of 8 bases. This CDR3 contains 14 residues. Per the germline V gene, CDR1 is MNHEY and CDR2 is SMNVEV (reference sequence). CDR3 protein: CASSLSFAPDTQYF. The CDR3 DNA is TGTGCCAGCAGTTTATCATTCGCCCCAGATACGCAGTATTTT.

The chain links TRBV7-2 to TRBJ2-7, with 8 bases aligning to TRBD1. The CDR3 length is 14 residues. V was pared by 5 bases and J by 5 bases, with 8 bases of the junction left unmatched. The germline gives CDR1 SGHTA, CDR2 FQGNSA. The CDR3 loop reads CASSTRQGFNEQYF. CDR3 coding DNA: TGTGCCAGCAGCACCCGACAGGGGTTCAACGAGCAGTACTTC.

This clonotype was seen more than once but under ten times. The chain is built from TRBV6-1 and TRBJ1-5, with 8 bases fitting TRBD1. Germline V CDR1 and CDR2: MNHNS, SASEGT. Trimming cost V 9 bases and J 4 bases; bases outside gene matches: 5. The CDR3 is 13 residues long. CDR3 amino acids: CASDRGLNQPQHF. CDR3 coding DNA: TGTGCCAGTGACAGGGGACTAAATCAGCCCCAGCATTTT.

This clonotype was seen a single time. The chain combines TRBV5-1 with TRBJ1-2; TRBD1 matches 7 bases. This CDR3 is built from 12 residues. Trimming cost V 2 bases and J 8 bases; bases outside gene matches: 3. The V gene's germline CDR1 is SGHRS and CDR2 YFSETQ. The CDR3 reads CASSLQGTGYTF. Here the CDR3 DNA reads TGCGCCAGCAGCTTACAGGGGACCGGCTACACCTTC.

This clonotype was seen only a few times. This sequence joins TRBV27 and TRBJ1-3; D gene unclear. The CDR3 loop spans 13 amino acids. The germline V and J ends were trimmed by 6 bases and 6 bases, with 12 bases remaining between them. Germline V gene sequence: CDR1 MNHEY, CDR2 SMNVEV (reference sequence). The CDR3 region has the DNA TGTGCCAGCAGGGAGTTGGGCTCAAACACCATATATTTT. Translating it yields CASRELGSNTIYF.

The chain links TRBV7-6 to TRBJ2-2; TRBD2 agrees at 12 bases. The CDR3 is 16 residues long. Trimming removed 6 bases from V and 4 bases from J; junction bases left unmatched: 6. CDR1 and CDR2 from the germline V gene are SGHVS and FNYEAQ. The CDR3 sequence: CASRDQGLAGTGELFF. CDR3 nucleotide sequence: TGTGCCAGCAGGGACCAGGGACTAGCGGGCACCGGGGAGCTGTTTTTT.

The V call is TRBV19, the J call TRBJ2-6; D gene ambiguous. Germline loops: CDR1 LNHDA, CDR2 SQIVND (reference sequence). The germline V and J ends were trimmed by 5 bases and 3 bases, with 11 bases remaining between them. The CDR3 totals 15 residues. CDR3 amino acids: CASSLQIVGANVLTF. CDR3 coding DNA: TGTGCCAGTAGTCTACAGATCGTTGGGGCCAACGTCCTGACTTTC. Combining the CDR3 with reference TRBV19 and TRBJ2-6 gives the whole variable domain DGGITQSPKYLFRKEGQNVTLSCEQNLNHDAMYWYRQDPGQGLRLIYYSQIVNDFQKGDIAEGYSVSREKKESFPLTVTSAQKNPTAFYLCASSLQIVGANVLTFGAGSRLTVL.

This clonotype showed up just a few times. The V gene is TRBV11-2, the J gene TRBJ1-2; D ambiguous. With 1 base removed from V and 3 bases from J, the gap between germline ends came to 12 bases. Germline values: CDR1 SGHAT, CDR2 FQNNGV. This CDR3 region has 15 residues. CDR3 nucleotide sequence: TGTGCCAGCAGCTTAGGACGCGGGCCACACTATGGCTACACCTTC. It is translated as CASSLGRGPHYGYTF. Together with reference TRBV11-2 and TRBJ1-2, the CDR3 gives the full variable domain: EAGVAQSPRYKIIEKRQSVAFWCNPISGHATLYWYQQILGQGPKLLIQFQNNGVVDDSQLPKDRFSAERLKGVDSTLKIQPAKLEDSAVYLCASSLGRGPHYGYTFGSGTRLTVV.

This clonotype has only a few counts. CDR3 in amino acids: CASSSRPGLGNTIYF. The CDR3 DNA sequence: TGTGCCAGCAGTTCCCGACCGGGCCTGGGAAACACCATATATTTT. V and J are TRBV6-5 and TRBJ1-3; D call uncertain. CDR3 size: 15 residues. CDR1 and CDR2 (germline): MNHEY, SVGAGI. The V gene lost 4 bases and the J gene lost 4 bases, with 14 bases spanning the gap.

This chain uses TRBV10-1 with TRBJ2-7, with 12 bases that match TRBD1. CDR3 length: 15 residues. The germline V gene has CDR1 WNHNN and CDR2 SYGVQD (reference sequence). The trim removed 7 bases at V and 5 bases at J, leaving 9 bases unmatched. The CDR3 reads CASKTPGQGAHEQYF. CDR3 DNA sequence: TGCGCCAGCAAGACTCCGGGACAGGGGGCCCACGAGCAGTACTTC.

The CDR3 sequence: CASSFRGFSNQPQHF. As DNA, the CDR3 is TGTGCCAGCAGCTTTCGAGGGTTTAGCAATCAGCCCCAGCATTTT. The chain employs TRBV5-6 and TRBJ1-5, with D hard to call. This CDR3 is 15 amino acids long. Looked up from germline, CDR1 is SGHDT and CDR2 is YYEEEE. Trimming pared 2 bases from V and 0 bases from J, leaving 9 bases between.

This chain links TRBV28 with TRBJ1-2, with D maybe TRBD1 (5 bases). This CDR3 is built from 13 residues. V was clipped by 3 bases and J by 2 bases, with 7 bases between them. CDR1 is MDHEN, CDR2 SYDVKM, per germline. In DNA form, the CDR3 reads TGTGCCAGCAGTTTTGGACAAAACTATGGCTACACCTTC. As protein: CASSFGQNYGYTF.

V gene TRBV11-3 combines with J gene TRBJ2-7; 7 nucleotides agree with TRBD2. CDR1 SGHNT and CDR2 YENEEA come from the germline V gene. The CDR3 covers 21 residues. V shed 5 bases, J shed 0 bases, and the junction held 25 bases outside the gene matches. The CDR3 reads CASSPLNVGGHRHRSSYEQYF. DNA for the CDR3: TGTGCCAGCAGCCCCCTGAATGTGGGAGGGCATCGGCATAGGAGCTCCTACGAGCAGTACTTC.

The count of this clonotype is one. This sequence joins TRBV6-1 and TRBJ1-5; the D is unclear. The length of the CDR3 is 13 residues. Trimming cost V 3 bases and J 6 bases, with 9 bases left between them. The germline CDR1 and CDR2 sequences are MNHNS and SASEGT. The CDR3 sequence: CASSEVFVQPQHF. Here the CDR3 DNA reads TGTGCCAGCAGTGAGGTGTTCGTTCAGCCCCAGCATTTT.